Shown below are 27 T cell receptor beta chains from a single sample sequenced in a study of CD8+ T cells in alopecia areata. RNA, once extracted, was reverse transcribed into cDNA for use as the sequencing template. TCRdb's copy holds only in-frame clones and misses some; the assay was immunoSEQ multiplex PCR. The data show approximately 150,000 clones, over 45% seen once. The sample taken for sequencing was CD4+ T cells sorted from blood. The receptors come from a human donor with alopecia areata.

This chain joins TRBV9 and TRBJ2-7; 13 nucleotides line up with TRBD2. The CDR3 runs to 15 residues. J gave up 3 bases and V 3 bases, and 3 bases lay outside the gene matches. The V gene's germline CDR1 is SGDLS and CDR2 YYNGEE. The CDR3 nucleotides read TGTGCCAGCAGCGATGGGACTAGCGGGATCTACGAGCAGTACTTC. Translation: CASSDGTSGIYEQYF. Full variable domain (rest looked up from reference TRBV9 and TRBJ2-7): DSGVTQTPKHLITATGQRVTLRCSPRSGDLSVYWYQQSLDQGLQFLIQYYNGEERAKGNILERFSAQQFPDLHSELNLSSLELGDSALYFCASSDGTSGIYEQYFGPGTRLTVT.

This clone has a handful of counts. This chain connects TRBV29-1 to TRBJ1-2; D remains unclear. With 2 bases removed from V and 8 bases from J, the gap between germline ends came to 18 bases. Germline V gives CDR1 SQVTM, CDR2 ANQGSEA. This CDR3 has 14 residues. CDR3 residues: CSVELTPGAVGYTF. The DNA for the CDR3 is TGCAGCGTTGAATTGACACCCGGCGCGGTAGGCTACACCTTC.

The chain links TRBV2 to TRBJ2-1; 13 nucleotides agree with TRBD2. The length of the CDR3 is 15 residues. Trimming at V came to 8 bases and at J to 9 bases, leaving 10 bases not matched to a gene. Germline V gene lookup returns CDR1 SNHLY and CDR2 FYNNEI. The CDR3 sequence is CASLGTSGIEGEQFF. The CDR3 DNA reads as TGTGCCAGCCTAGGGACTAGCGGGATCGAGGGTGAGCAGTTCTTC.

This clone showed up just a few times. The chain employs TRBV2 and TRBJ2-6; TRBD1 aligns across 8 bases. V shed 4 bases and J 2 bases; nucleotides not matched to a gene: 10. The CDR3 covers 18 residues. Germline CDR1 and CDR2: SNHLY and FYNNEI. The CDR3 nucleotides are TGTGCCAGCAGTGTATATGGGCAGGGGGCTCCTGGGGCCAACGTCCTGACTTTC. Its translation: CASSVYGQGAPGANVLTF.

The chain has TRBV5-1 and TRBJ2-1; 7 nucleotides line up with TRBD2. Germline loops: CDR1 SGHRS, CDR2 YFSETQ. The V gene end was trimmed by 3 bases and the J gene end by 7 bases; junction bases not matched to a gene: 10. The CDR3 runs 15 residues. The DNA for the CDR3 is TGCGCCAGCAGCTCCGGGACTACCACCCAGAATGAGCAGTTCTTC. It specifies CASSSGTTTQNEQFF.

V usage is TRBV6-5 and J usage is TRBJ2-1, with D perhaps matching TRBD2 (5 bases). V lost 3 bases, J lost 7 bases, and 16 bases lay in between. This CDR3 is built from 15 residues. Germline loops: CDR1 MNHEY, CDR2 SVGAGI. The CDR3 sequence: CASSYKAGFLNEQFF. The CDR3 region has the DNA TGTGCCAGCAGTTATAAGGCGGGTTTTCTTAATGAGCAGTTCTTC.

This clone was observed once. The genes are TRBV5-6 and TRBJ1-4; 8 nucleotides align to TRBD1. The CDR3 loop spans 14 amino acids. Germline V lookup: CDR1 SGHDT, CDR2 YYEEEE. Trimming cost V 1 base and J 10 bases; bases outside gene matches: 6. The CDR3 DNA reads TGTGCCAGCAGCTTGAGCAGGGGGCAGGGAAAACTGTTTTTT. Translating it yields CASSLSRGQGKLFF. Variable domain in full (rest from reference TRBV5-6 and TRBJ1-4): DAGVTQSPTHLIKTRGQQVTLRCSPKSGHDTVSWYQQALGQGPQFIFQYYEEEERQRGNFPDRFSGHQFPNYSSELNVNALLLGDSALYLCASSLSRGQGKLFFGSGTQLSVL.

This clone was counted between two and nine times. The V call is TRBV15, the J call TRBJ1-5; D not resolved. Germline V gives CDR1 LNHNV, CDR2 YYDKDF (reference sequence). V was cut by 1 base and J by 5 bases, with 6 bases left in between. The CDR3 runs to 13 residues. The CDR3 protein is CATSRGLYQPQHF. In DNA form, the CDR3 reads TGTGCCACCAGCAGAGGACTGTATCAGCCCCAGCATTTT.

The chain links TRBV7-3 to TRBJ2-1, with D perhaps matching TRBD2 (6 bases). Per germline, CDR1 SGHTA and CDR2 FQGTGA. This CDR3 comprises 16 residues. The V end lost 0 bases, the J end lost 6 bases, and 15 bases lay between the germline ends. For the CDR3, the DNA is TGTGCCAGCAGCTTAACGGGGGGAGGAGGTTTCAATGAGCAGTTCTTC. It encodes CASSLTGGGGFNEQFF.

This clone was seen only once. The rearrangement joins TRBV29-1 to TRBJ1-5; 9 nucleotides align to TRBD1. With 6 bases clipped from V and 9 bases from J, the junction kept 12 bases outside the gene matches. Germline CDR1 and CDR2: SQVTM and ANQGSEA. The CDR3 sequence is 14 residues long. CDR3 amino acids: CSVRTGGSESPQHF. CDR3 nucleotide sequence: TGCAGCGTCAGAACAGGGGGCTCCGAATCGCCCCAGCATTTT.

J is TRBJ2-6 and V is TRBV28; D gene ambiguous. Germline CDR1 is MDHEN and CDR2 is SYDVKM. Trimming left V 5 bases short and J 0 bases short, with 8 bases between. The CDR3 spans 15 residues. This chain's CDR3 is CASSSGSSGANVLTF. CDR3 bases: TGTGCCAGCAGTAGTGGAAGCTCTGGGGCCAACGTCCTGACTTTC.

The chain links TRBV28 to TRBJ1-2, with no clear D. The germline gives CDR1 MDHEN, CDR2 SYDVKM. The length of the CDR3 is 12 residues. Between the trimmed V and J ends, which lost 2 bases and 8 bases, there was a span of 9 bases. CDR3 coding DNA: TGTGCCAGCAGTTTACTTGGGTACGGCTACACCTTC. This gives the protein CASSLLGYGYTF.

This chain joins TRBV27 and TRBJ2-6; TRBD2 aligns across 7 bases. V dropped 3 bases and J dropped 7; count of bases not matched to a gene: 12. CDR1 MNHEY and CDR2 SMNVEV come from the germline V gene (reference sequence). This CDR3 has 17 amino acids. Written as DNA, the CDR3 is TGTGCCAGCAGTTTTGAGTGTCTAGCGGCCCGTGCCAACGTCCTGACTTTC. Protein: CASSFECLAARANVLTF. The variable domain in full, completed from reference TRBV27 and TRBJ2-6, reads EAQVTQNPRYLITVTGKKLTVTCSQNMNHEYMSWYRQDPGLGLRQIYYSMNVEVTDKGDVPEGYKVSRKEKRNFPLILESPSPNQTSLYFCASSFECLAARANVLTFGAGSRLTVL.

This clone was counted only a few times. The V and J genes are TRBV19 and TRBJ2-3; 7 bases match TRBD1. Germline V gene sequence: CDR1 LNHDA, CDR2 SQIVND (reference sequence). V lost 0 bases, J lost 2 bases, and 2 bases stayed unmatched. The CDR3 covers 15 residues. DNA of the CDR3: TGTGCCAGTAGTATAGAGGGACAGTACACAGATACGCAGTATTTT. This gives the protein CASSIEGQYTDTQYF.

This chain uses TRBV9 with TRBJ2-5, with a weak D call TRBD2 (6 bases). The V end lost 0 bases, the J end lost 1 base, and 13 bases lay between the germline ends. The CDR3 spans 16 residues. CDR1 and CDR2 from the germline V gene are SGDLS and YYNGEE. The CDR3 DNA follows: TGTGCCAGCAGCGTAGGAGGGACTTCTGCCCAAGAGACCCAGTACTTC. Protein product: CASSVGGTSAQETQYF.

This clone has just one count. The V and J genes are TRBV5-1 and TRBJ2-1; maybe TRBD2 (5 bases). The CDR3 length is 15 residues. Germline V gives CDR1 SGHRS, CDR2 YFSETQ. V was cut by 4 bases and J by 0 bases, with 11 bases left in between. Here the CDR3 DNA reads TGCGCCAGCAGCCTGAGCGGTAGCTCCTACAATGAGCAGTTCTTC. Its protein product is CASSLSGSSYNEQFF.

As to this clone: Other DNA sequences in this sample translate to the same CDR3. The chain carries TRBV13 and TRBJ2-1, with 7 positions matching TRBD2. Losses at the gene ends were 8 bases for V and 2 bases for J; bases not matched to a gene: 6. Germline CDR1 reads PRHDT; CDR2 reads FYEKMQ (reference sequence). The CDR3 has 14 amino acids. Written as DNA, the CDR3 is TGTGCCAGCTCACGCGGGAGACCCTACAATGAGCAGTTCTTC. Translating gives CASSRGRPYNEQFF.

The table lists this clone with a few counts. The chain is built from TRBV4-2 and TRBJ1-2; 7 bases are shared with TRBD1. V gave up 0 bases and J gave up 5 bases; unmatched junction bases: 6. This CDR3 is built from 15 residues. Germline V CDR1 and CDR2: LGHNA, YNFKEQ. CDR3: CASSQDKGAPYGYTF. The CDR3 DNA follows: TGTGCCAGCAGCCAAGATAAGGGGGCGCCGTATGGCTACACCTTC.

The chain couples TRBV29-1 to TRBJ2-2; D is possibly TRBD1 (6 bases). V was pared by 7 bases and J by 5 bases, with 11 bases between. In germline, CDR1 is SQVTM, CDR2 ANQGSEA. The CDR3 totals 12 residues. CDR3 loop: CSALTGTGELFF. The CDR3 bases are TGCAGCGCCTTGACAGGAACCGGGGAGCTGTTTTTT.

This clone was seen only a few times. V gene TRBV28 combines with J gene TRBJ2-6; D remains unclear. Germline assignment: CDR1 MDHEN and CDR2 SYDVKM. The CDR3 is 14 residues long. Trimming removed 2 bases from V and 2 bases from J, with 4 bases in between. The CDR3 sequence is CASSLAAGANVLTF. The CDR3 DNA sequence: TGTGCCAGCAGTTTAGCGGCTGGGGCCAACGTCCTGACTTTC.

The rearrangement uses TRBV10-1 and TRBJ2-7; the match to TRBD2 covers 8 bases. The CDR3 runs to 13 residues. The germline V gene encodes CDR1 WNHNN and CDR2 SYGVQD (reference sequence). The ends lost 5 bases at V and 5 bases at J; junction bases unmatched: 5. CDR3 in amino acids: CASSTTSADEQYF. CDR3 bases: TGCGCCAGCAGTACGACTAGCGCCGACGAGCAGTACTTC.

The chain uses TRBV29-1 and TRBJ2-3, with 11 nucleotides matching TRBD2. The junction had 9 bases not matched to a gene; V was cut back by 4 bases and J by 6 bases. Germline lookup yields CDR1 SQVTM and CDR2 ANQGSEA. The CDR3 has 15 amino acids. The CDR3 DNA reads TGCAGCGTTGCTCAGACTAGCGGGATTGGGGATACGCAGTATTTT. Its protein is CSVAQTSGIGDTQYF.

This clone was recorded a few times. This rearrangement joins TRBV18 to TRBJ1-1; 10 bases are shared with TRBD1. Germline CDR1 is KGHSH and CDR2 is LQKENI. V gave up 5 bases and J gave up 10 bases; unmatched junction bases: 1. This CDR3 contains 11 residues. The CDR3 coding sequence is TGTGCCAGCTCAGGGGACAGGGGAGCTTTCTTT. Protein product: CASSGDRGAFF. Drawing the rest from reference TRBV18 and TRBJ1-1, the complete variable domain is NAGVMQNPRHLVRRRGQEARLRCSPMKGHSHVYWYRQLPEEGLKFMVYLQKENIIDESGMPKERFSAEFPKEGPSILRIQQVVRGDSAAYFCASSGDRGAFFGQGTRLTVV.

The CDR3, as DNA: TGTGCCAGCAGTACGCCGGGAAGGGGGAGCTACACCTTC. Its protein product is CASSTPGRGSYTF. The rearrangement links TRBV25-1 to TRBJ1-2; weak D call: TRBD1 (6 bases). Trimming took off 5 bases at V and 9 bases at J, with 16 bases between the two ends. This CDR3 contains 13 residues. Germline V CDR1 and CDR2: MGHDK, SYGVNS.

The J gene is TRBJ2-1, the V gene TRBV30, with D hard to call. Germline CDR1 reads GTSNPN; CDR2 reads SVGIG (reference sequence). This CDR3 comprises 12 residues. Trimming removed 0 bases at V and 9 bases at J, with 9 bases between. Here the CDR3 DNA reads TGTGCCTGGAGTGTTGGAAGTTCTGAGCAGTTCTTC. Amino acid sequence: CAWSVGSSEQFF.

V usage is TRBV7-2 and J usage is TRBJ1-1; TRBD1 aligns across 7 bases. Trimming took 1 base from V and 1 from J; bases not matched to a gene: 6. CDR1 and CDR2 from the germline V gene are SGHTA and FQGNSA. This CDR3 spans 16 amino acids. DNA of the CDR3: TGTGCCAGCAGCTTAGTTGGGCAGGGGGGGAACACTGAAGCTTTCTTT. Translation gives CASSLVGQGGNTEAFF.

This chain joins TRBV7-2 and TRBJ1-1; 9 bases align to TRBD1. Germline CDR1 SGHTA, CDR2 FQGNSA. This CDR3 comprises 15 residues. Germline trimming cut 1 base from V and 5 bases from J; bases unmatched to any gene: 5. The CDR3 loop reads CASSLGGQGRTEAFF. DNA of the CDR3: TGTGCCAGCAGCTTAGGTGGACAGGGGCGGACTGAAGCTTTCTTT.